The clone carrying this T cell receptor beta chain was counted a few times. Its antigen is undetermined. This CDR3 has 15 residues. CDR1 is SGHTA and CDR2 is FQGTGA in the germline V gene. V shed 5 bases, J shed 2 bases, and the junction held 4 bases outside the gene matches. Unique molecular identifiers were present on the cDNA, which also gained a universal primer site by template switching. TCRdb called the 5' RACE reads again in MiXCR, with one record for every CDR3 protein. The sample carries some 900,000 distinct CDR3 sequences, over 9% recorded once. This entry belongs to a study of identical twins. Broader study findings: Within monozygotic twins, out-of-frame TCR alpha sharing was underestimated by the models. The more abundant beta clonotypes in cord blood had fewer insertions, and memory repertoires did not show this.

The sample was also linked to a second study, of yellow fever vaccine responses in identical twins. That report notes: After vaccination, twins' T cell response reportedly seemed partly convergent, partly personalized.

The chain uses TRBV7-3 and TRBJ2-1; 9 bases agree with TRBD1. This sequence was found in a woman aged 18-35 years in good health. Sequenced input: PBMCs. The CDR3 loop is CASSIGQGTYNEQFF. The DNA for the CDR3 is TGTGCCAGCAGCATAGGACAGGGGACCTACAATGAGCAGTTCTTC.